This T cell receptor beta chain is drawn from a study of cytomegalovirus exposure and HLA in healthy donors. Study outcomes and limitations: In vitro data verified three CMV-associated chains as specific for CMV antigens. TCR beta sequences numbering 15,000 to 20,000 were associated with HLA alleles at 0.05 false discovery rate in a later analysis.

This CDR3 has 15 residues. Trimming removed 0 bases at V and 7 bases at J, with 13 bases between. Germline CDR1 LGHNA, CDR2 YSLEER. Use of 60 Vbeta and 13 Jbeta primers characterized the PCR. Here immunoSEQ multiplex PCR was the method, and the copy in TCRdb shows in-frame clones only, minus some. The sample has under 150,000 clones; about 78% are singletons. This clone was seen more than once but under ten times. The antigen is unknown. The chain has TRBV4-3 and TRBJ2-1; a possible D gene is TRBD1 (6 bases). The clonotype originates from a human donor in good health. The sample was PBMCs. The CDR3 loop reads CASSQDLGARNEQFF. The CDR3 DNA follows: TGCGCCAGCAGCCAAGATTTGGGGGCGCGTAATGAGCAGTTCTTC.